This T cell receptor (beta chain) was recovered during a study of identical twins (dated by TCRdb to the mid-2010s). For the wider study: To test whether fetal clonotypes persist, this study deep-sequenced TCR alpha and beta repertoires from monozygotic twins, from unrelated adults of various ages, and from cord blood. To rule out contamination, the twin experiments were replicated at different times with different library preparation protocols. Beyond this particular receptor, the publication reports: Fewer insertions were carried by abundant cord blood beta clonotypes, a similar but weaker trend appeared in young adult naive repertoires, and no such trend appeared in memory repertoires. Out-of-frame TCR alpha sharing in monozygotic twins was systematically underestimated by recombination models, whereas sharing between unrelated individuals was in agreement with the recombination models. Because the same donors could not be followed over many years, the conclusions relied on cross-sectional statistical analysis. Compared with coincidental sharing between unrelated individuals, an excess of low generation-probability sequences was observed among out-of-frame TCR alpha sequences shared between twins. A weaker excess of twin sharing was found in beta out-of-frame sequences because the signal-to-noise ratio was lowered by fewer shared sequences. Zero-insertion analyses could be partly confounded by invariant T cells such as MAIT and iNKT, though diverse VJ usage argued against such confounding for most clonotypes.

All donors were healthy Caucasians. Three pairs of female monozygotic twins, all aged about 18 to 30 years, were included in the twin cohort. Peripheral blood mononuclear cells were the source from which RNA for the TCR libraries was isolated. This clonotype was seen a few times. Its recognized antigen is unknown. No much larger clonotype is one base removed from it; base qualities were not supplied. CDR1 and CDR2, looked up from the germline V gene, are ENHRY and SYGVKD. From cysteine to phenylalanine, the CDR3 is 16 amino acids long. The DNA shown is the 48-base CDR3, in frame from base 1. Trimming takes 4 bases off V and 8 bases off J; junction bases not matched to a gene: 10. Receptor libraries were prepared by 5' RACE. TCRdb lists the instrument as Illumina HiSeq 2000. A universal primer binding site was added through template switching, and the final cDNA carried a unique molecular identifier so that TCR cDNA molecules could be counted accurately. Specific primers in the conserved constant-segment region were used to synthesize first-strand cDNA for the TCR alpha and beta chains. To control for contamination, every cDNA library carried two barcodes: a SMART-Mk sample barcode plus Illumina barcodes. TruSeq adapter sequences, together with Illumina sample barcodes, were added in two successive PCR steps. The TCR alpha and beta cDNA libraries were sequenced on the Illumina HiSeq platform using custom primers. Per the source publication's procedure: Unique molecular identifiers were extracted from raw reads with MiGEC, and CDR3 positions were determined with MiXCR. For each individual, recombination models were inferred using an EM algorithm with the repgenHMM and IGoR tools. The tcR package in R was used for shared clonotype analysis, with sharing normalized by the product of cloneset sizes. Out-of-frame nonproductive sequences were analyzed to study raw recombination free of thymic and clonal selection effects. Using fastp trimming at Q25 and MiXCR clonotype assembly, TCRdb reanalyzed the public sequencing data and kept in-frame beta chains. Records with the same CDR3 protein are collapsed into one entry carrying the most frequent genes and DNA. The authors' filters were not applied to this entry. A total of hundreds of thousands of distinct CDR3 sequences appear in this sample, less than 10% of them only once. The top ten clonotypes cover around 0.95% of the sample.

These data were also reused for a study on yellow fever vaccine responses in identical twins. The second publication reports: The T cell response to vaccination in identical twins was reported by the authors to appear partly convergent and partly personalized. In identical twins, the study followed T cell clones that responded to the vaccine with precision.

This sequence originates from a woman aged 18-35 years in good health. Sequences were obtained from PBMCs. The chain is made from TRBV10-3 and TRBJ2-1, and TRBD2 matches 11 of the central bases. The DNA sequence is as follows: TGTGCCATCAGTGGTAGCGGGGGGGGCGGGGGTGATGAGCAGTTCTTC. This translates into CAISGSGGGGGDEQFF.